This T cell receptor (beta chain) was sequenced in a study of cytomegalovirus exposure and HLA in healthy donors. Across the study: Earlier work reported 100 million or so unique TCR beta sequences from 180 million or so T cells.

The study, taken as a whole, reports: From TCR beta sequences, most subjects' HLA-A and HLA-B alleles were reportedly predicted accurately. Highest at DRB1 and lowest at HLA-C, TCR association rates differed among HLA loci in a later analysis.

V dropped 4 bases and J dropped 4 bases, with 22 bases sitting between them. CDR3 length equals 18 residues. CDR1 is SEHNR and CDR2 is FQNEAQ in the germline V gene (reference sequence). About this clone: Its antigen is unknown.

Vbeta (60) and Jbeta (13) primers were used in the PCR. This table comes from immunoSEQ multiplex PCR, and its TCRdb copy is limited to in-frame clones, with some not included. The table includes around 130,000 clones, over 75% detected once. The chain links TRBV7-9 to TRBJ1-4; D is perhaps TRBD1 (5 bases). Sequenced material: PBMCs. This clonotype was obtained from a man aged 45 to 65 in good health and CMV-seronegative. The CDR3 is CASSSVRSERQRNEKLFF. CDR3 nucleotide sequence: TGTGCCAGCAGCTCAGTACGAAGTGAACGACAGCGTAATGAAAAACTGTTTTTT.